This T cell receptor (beta chain) was profiled in a study of T cell repertoires in cytomegalovirus infection. As for the study in general: CMV epitopes that were recently identified and HLA-C-restricted were used alongside well-studied HLA-B-restricted ones. It was the public TCR beta signatures that indicated both CMV infection and matching HLA type.

TCRdb recomputed calls from the reads with MiXCR, one row per CDR3 protein. The repertoire holds about 920,000 distinct CDR3 sequences, with around 30% as singletons. Study results and limitations: Using cumulative public TCR beta family frequency, the authors identified those who carried CMV together with the relevant HLA. Clonotypes of TCR beta that were HLA-C-restricted and CMV-specific dominated the ex vivo response.

Comments on this clonotype: The antigen is undetermined.

This TCR derives from a human donor in good health (CMV status not recorded). Some clones in this sample may be carry-over from other donors' samples. The specimen comprised cultured CD8+ T cells from PBMCs, sampled from culture after CMV antigen stimulation.

The CDR3 region is CASSIASADTQYF. As DNA, the CDR3 is TGTGCCAGTAGTATAGCTAGCGCAGATACGCAGTATTTT. The chain carries TRBV19 and TRBJ2-3; perhaps TRBD2 as D (6 bases). Trimming removed 1 base at V and 4 bases at J, with 6 bases between. CDR1 and CDR2 from the germline V gene are LNHDA and SQIVND (reference sequence). The length of the CDR3 is 13 residues.